This TCR beta chain was obtained from a study of OX40 agonist ivuxolimab in advanced cancers. Study-level background: Participants averaged approximately 60 years of age (range roughly 23 to 90) and were 82.7% male.

Sequenced by immunoSEQ multiplex PCR; TCRdb stores in-frame clones only, minus some. The repertoire consists of fewer than 95,000 clones, with around 80% occurring once and the leading ten covering around 0.48%. V was shortened by 6 bases and J by 8 bases, with 10 bases between the two germline ends. Germline V gives CDR1 SQVTM, CDR2 ANQGSEA. The CDR3 is made up of 11 amino acids. The TCR sequence derives from an adult with an advanced solid tumor such as melanoma, head and neck, liver or kidney cancer. Sequenced material: CD4+ or CD8+ T cells sorted from blood, taken in a trial of the OX40 agonist ivuxolimab. V usage is TRBV29-1 and J usage is TRBJ2-2, with D maybe TRBD2 (6 bases). The CDR3 spells CSVRAGGELFF. CDR3 coding DNA: TGCAGCGTACGGGCGGGGGGGGAGCTGTTTTTT.